These T cell receptor beta chains were read from a single sample in a study of early T cells in non-severe SARS-CoV-2 infection. TCRdb analysed the 5' RACE reads with MiXCR anew, one entry per CDR3 protein. The profile shows 20,000 to 25,000 distinct CDR3 sequences, approximately 4.5% of them singletons. The sequencing input was whole blood. Receptor source: an adult who was a healthcare worker with PCR-confirmed SARS-CoV-2 infection or an uninfected control (not recorded which). The conserved cysteine and the conserved F or W are not part of the CDR3 here. Not all rows give a size; the values are once, few, many and, for expanded clones, a class.

CDR3 protein,clone size,J gene,V gene
ASSLGLFTGGTEAF,many,TRBJ1-1,TRBV13
ASSLVPSGGAGTQY,many,TRBJ2-3,TRBV5-1
ASITARISTEAF,many,TRBJ1-1,TRBV28
ASSLRLAGGRMDTQY,many,TRBJ2-3,TRBV7-2
ASSSFGTRSSYNSPLH,few,TRBJ1-6,TRBV6-5
ASRQTGGNTEAF,many,TRBJ1-1,TRBV12-3/TRBV12-4
ASSFRGRFLGEQF,many,TRBJ2-1,TRBV7-2
SAAQRGDYNEQF,NA,TRBJ2-1,TRBV29-1
ATSSLLGASGRPDTQY,many,TRBJ2-3,TRBV15
SAPRTGTGYT,many,TRBJ1-2,TRBV20-1
ASSAGTGQETQY,NA,TRBJ2-5,TRBV27
ASSLKGDRAAVRQY,NA,TRBJ2-7,TRBV27
ASSQEGLAKADTQY,many,TRBJ2-3,TRBV4-1
ASSLPVGSISNRF,many,TRBJ2-1,TRBV7-9
ASSLFGSTYEQY,many,TRBJ2-7,TRBV28
SGRSSGNTIY,few,TRBJ1-3,TRBV20-1
ASSRAGGTGELF,many,TRBJ2-2,TRBV12-3/TRBV12-4
ASSSRQGWSPLH,many,TRBJ1-6,TRBV12-3/TRBV12-4
ASSGGRGRLTQY,many,TRBJ2-3,TRBV19
ASSLGTANSGANVLT,few,TRBJ2-6,TRBV4-1
ASSSRGRNEQF,few,TRBJ2-1,TRBV6-2/TRBV6-3
ASSLLPPTLNTEAF,many,TRBJ1-1,TRBV4-1
ASSHPLNTEAF,few,TRBJ1-1,TRBV4-1
SVWDNEQY,NA,TRBJ2-7,TRBV29-1
ASRDGQGAADTQY,few,TRBJ2-3,TRBV6-2/TRBV6-3
SAQGEMYEQY,few,TRBJ2-7,TRBV20-1
ASTPTGSPGNTIY,many,TRBJ1-3,TRBV4-3
ASTMTSGGTDTQY,NA,TRBJ2-3,TRBV6-4
ASSYAGPRDSPLH,many,TRBJ1-6,TRBV6-2/TRBV6-3
ASSVWTESYEQY,many,TRBJ2-7,TRBV9
ASSERLGSGTNTGELF,NA,TRBJ2-2,TRBV2
ASSIQFYTGLGANVLT,NA,TRBJ2-6,TRBV21-1
ASTHQGMNTEAF,NA,TRBJ1-1,TRBV3-1
ASTPLTSGGYNEQF,many,TRBJ2-1,TRBV19
ASSHPLATGELF,few,TRBJ2-2,TRBV4-1
ATSTLTLTDTQY,few,TRBJ2-3,TRBV15
ASSLLAGERNEQF,few,TRBJ2-1,TRBV6-5
AWSGQGGSSTDTQY,many,TRBJ2-3,TRBV30
ATSDSTSLHEQF,many,TRBJ2-1,TRBV24-1
SASQGADYNEQF,many,TRBJ2-1,TRBV20-1
ASSFGVPSTDTQY,many,TRBJ2-3,TRBV12-3/TRBV12-4
ASSYRVIGDYPYEQY,few,TRBJ2-7,TRBV6-6
ASSLSLAVDNEQF,NA,TRBJ2-1,TRBV5-1